This paragraph reports one TCR beta chain. The data stem from a study of PD-1 blockade in mismatch repair-deficient tumors. The protocol was immunoSEQ multiplex PCR, while the TCRdb copy is restricted to in-frame clones and leaves out a portion. The sample lists tens of thousands of clones, 70% to 85% occurring once. This specimen consisted of peripheral blood, obtained 2 weeks after starting pembrolizumab. This clonotype was sampled from an adult with mismatch repair-deficient cancer.

The CDR3 coding sequence is TGTGCCAGCAGTGAAAGAAGGGCCCGGGACAGGGGGCGAAACACTGAAGCTTTCTTT. This gives the protein CASSERRARDRGRNTEAFF. The chain links TRBV6-1 to TRBJ1-1; 12 bases line up with TRBD1. The junction had 12 bases not matched to a gene; V was cut back by 2 bases and J by 2 bases. Germline values: CDR1 MNHNS, CDR2 SASEGT. This CDR3 has 19 residues.